The 27 T cell receptor beta chains below all came from one sample that was sequenced in a study of blood T cell repertoires in COVID-19. The repertoire was sequenced with immunoSEQ multiplex PCR; TCRdb's copy has only in-frame clones and lacks some. In the table there are about 170,000 clones, roughly nine tenths of which are singletons. Sequencing used peripheral blood. The receptors shown here come from an older woman with COVID-19, enrolled during active disease.

The chain employs TRBV2 and TRBJ1-4; the D gene is possibly TRBD1 (5 bases). The CDR3 spans 15 residues. Germline loops: CDR1 SNHLY, CDR2 FYNNEI. Trimming shortened V by 5 bases and J by 6 bases, and 16 bases separated the two germline ends. DNA of the CDR3: TGTGCCAGCAGTCGCATACCCAGGGAGGATGAAAAACTGTTTTTT. It specifies CASSRIPREDEKLFF.

The chain is built from TRBV6-5 and TRBJ1-1; a possible D gene is TRBD1 (5 bases). This CDR3 region has 12 residues. The V gene lost 6 bases and the J gene lost 5 bases, with 10 bases spanning the gap. Germline CDR1 and CDR2: MNHEY and SVGAGI. The CDR3 DNA sequence: TGTGCCAGCAGGCGACAGATGACTGAAGCTTTCTTT. Protein: CASRRQMTEAFF.

The chain links TRBV27 to TRBJ2-1, with 8 bases fitting TRBD2. In germline, CDR1 is MNHEY, CDR2 SMNVEV (reference sequence). The length of the CDR3 is 17 residues. The trim removed 6 bases at V and 1 base at J, leaving 11 bases unmatched. The CDR3 region has the DNA TGTGCCAGCAGAGCGGGACTAGTAGGCACATCCTACAATGAGCAGTTCTTC. Translated, it gives CASRAGLVGTSYNEQFF.

The chain combines TRBV5-1 with TRBJ2-7; D gene ambiguous. Trimming removed 1 base from V and 2 bases from J, with 13 bases in between. CDR3 length equals 15 residues. Germline V gene sequence: CDR1 SGHRS, CDR2 YFSETQ. CDR3 DNA sequence: TGCGCCAGCAGCTTGAAGGTAGCTGCCCCCTACGAGCAGTACTTC. This gives the protein CASSLKVAAPYEQYF.

This chain uses TRBV18 with TRBJ1-5, with TRBD1 matching 7 bases. The CDR3 is 15 residues long. With 3 bases clipped from V and 3 bases from J, the junction kept 5 bases outside the gene matches. The germline gives CDR1 KGHSH, CDR2 LQKENI. CDR3 DNA: TGTGCCAGCTCACCCGACAGGGCCCTCAATCAGCCCCAGCATTTT. It yields the protein CASSPDRALNQPQHF.

The chain uses TRBV7-3 and TRBJ2-5; 8 nucleotides agree with TRBD2. V gave up 4 bases and J gave up 1 base; unmatched junction bases: 8. Germline V CDR1 and CDR2: SGHTA, FQGTGA. There are 16 residues in the CDR3. This CDR3 is CASSSLAEETQETQYF. The CDR3 nucleotides are TGTGCCAGCAGCTCACTAGCGGAAGAAACCCAAGAGACCCAGTACTTC.

Only a few counts were recorded for this clone. The rearrangement links TRBV27 to TRBJ1-6; 8 bases fit TRBD1. CDR1 and CDR2 from the germline V gene are MNHEY and SMNVEV (reference sequence). V gave up 0 bases and J gave up 14 bases; unmatched junction bases: 9. This CDR3 region has 15 residues. The CDR3 is CASSLSQDREFALHF. In nucleotides, the CDR3 is TGTGCCAGCAGTTTATCTCAGGACAGGGAATTCGCCCTCCACTTT.

This clone was counted a few times. The V and J genes are TRBV7-2 and TRBJ1-2, with 8 bases matching TRBD1. Per germline, CDR1 SGHTA and CDR2 FQGNSA. The CDR3 runs to 13 residues. V was pared by 5 bases and J by 7 bases, with 6 bases of the junction left unmatched. CDR3 in amino acids: CASSPRQGFGYTF. The DNA for the CDR3 is TGTGCCAGCAGCCCCCGACAGGGGTTTGGCTACACCTTC. The variable domain in full, completed from reference TRBV7-2 and TRBJ1-2, reads GAGVSQSPSNKVTEKGKDVELRCDPISGHTALYWYRQSLGQGLEFLIYFQGNSAPDKSGLPSDRFSAERTGGSVSTLTIQRTQQEDSAVYLCASSPRQGFGYTFGSGTRLTVV.

The rearrangement links TRBV30 to TRBJ2-1; 8 positions agree with TRBD2. V gave up 1 base and J gave up 2 bases; unmatched junction bases: 7. Looked up from germline, CDR1 is GTSNPN and CDR2 is SVGIG (reference sequence). The CDR3 consists of 16 residues. The DNA for the CDR3 is TGTGCCTGGAGTGGCGTCGGGAGGGTAACCTACAATGAGCAGTTCTTC. Translation gives CAWSGVGRVTYNEQFF.

As DNA, the CDR3 is TGTGCCAGCAGCCGGGACAGGGGTTCCAGCTACGAGCAGTACTTC. Its translation is CASSRDRGSSYEQYF. The rearrangement links TRBV3-1 (or the pseudogene TRBV3-2) to TRBJ2-7; 10 bases align to TRBD1. Germline trimming cut 4 bases from V and 3 bases from J; bases unmatched to any gene: 6. The CDR3 has 15 residues. The germline gives CDR1 LGHDT, CDR2 YNNKEL (reference sequence).

This clone has only a few counts. This chain links TRBV19 with TRBJ1-3; TRBD1 matches at 10 bases. The CDR3 extends over 16 amino acids. J gave up 2 bases and V 6 bases, and 7 bases lay outside the gene matches. Germline V CDR1 and CDR2: LNHDA, SQIVND (reference sequence). The CDR3 sequence is CASSPPGQGAGNTIYF. DNA of the CDR3: TGTGCCAGTAGCCCCCCCGGACAGGGGGCTGGAAACACCATATATTTT.

The V call is TRBV19, the J call TRBJ1-5; D is possibly TRBD1 (5 bases). V was cut by 7 bases and J by 3 bases, with 19 bases left in between. From germline, CDR1 is LNHDA and CDR2 SQIVND (reference sequence). The CDR3 has 16 residues. The CDR3 DNA reads as TGTGCCAGTACCCTCTCGCCGCGGGGGAACAATCAGCCCCAGCATTTT. It is translated as CASTLSPRGNNQPQHF.

This clone was picked up one time. The chain joins TRBV5-8 to TRBJ1-5; no definite D call. The CDR3 length is 16 residues. The V and J ends lost 0 bases and 2 bases respectively, with 12 bases between them. Germline CDR1 SGHTS, CDR2 YDEGEE. The CDR3 sequence is CASSLAGVRGNQPQHF. CDR3 sequence (DNA): TGTGCCAGCAGCTTGGCCGGTGTGAGGGGCAATCAGCCCCAGCATTTT.

The rearrangement joins TRBV11-1 to TRBJ1-2; 8 bases match TRBD1. The V gene's germline CDR1 is SGHAT and CDR2 FQDESV (reference sequence). The CDR3 spans 14 residues. After removal of 1 base from V and 5 bases from J, the junction contained 3 bases not matched to a gene. CDR3 sequence reads: CASSLGWTGYGYTF. The CDR3 nucleotides read TGTGCCAGCAGCTTAGGATGGACAGGGTATGGCTACACCTTC. Full variable domain (outside the CDR3, taken from reference TRBV11-1 and TRBJ1-2): EAEVAQSPRYKITEKSQAVAFWCDPISGHATLYWYRQILGQGPELLVQFQDESVVDDSQLPKDRFSAERLKGVDSTLKIQPAELGDSAMYLCASSLGWTGYGYTFGSGTRLTVV.

This clone appeared once. V is TRBV25-1 and J is TRBJ2-7; 11 bases are shared with TRBD2. CDR1 MGHDK and CDR2 SYGVNS come from the germline V gene. Trimming took 4 bases from V and 7 from J; bases not matched to a gene: 12. This CDR3 contains 16 residues. Here the CDR3 DNA reads TGTGCCAGCAGTGCTAGCGGGAGGCCGACGATTGAAGAGCAGTACTTC. This codes for CASSASGRPTIEEQYF.

The CDR3 loop is CASSYWSVSYEQYF. The CDR3 DNA is TGTGCCAGCAGTTACTGGTCAGTCTCCTACGAGCAGTACTTC. The chain uses TRBV6-5 and TRBJ2-7; D ambiguous. Germline lookup yields CDR1 MNHEY and CDR2 SVGAGI. V dropped 1 base and J dropped 0 bases, with 7 bases sitting between them. The CDR3 has 14 residues.

The rearrangement uses TRBV11-2 and TRBJ1-5; D is perhaps TRBD1 (5 bases). V was trimmed by 2 bases and J by 6 bases, leaving 5 bases between them. The germline V gene encodes CDR1 SGHAT and CDR2 FQNNGV. The length of the CDR3 is 12 residues. The CDR3 DNA reads as TGTGCCAGCAGCTTAACAGGTCAGCCCCAGCATTTT. Residues: CASSLTGQPQHF. Combining the CDR3 with reference TRBV11-2 and TRBJ1-5 gives the whole variable domain EAGVAQSPRYKIIEKRQSVAFWCNPISGHATLYWYQQILGQGPKLLIQFQNNGVVDDSQLPKDRFSAERLKGVDSTLKIQPAKLEDSAVYLCASSLTGQPQHFGDGTRLSIL.

This chain uses TRBV3-1 (or the pseudogene TRBV3-2) with TRBJ2-7; D call uncertain. Trimming took 2 bases from V and 0 from J, leaving 5 bases between them. Germline lookup yields CDR1 LGHDT and CDR2 YNNKEL (reference sequence). The CDR3 consists of 13 residues. CDR3 in amino acids: CASSQYSSYEQYF. The CDR3 DNA reads as TGTGCCAGCAGCCAATACAGCTCCTACGAGCAGTACTTC.

The rearrangement joins TRBV7-9 to TRBJ2-7; D uncertain. Germline values: CDR1 SEHNR, CDR2 FQNEAQ (reference sequence). The CDR3 is made up of 12 amino acids. V was pared by 2 bases and J by 7 bases, with 9 bases between. CDR3 nucleotide sequence: TGTGCCAGCAGCTTATACATGGAGGAGCAGTACTTC. This codes for CASSLYMEEQYF. The full variable domain, in which reference TRBV7-9 and TRBJ2-7 provide the parts outside the CDR3, is DTGVSQNPRHKITKRGQNVTFRCDPISEHNRLYWYRQTLGQGPEFLTYFQNEAQLEKSRLLSDRFSAERPKGSFSTLEIQRTEQGDSAMYLCASSLYMEEQYFGPGTRLTVT.

This clone is a singleton in its sample. This sequence joins TRBV18 and TRBJ1-1; tentatively, D is TRBD1 (5 bases). CDR3 length: 12 amino acids. Germline V lookup: CDR1 KGHSH, CDR2 LQKENI. V lost 2 bases to trimming and J lost 6 bases, with 7 bases between them. CDR3 region: CASSPRQSEAFF. In DNA, the CDR3 is TGTGCCAGCTCACCAAGACAGTCTGAAGCTTTCTTT. The whole variable domain, filled in from reference TRBV18 and TRBJ1-1, reads NAGVMQNPRHLVRRRGQEARLRCSPMKGHSHVYWYRQLPEEGLKFMVYLQKENIIDESGMPKERFSAEFPKEGPSILRIQQVVRGDSAAYFCASSPRQSEAFFGQGTRLTVV.

The chain links TRBV27 to TRBJ2-7; the match to TRBD2 covers 7 bases. The CDR3 loop spans 18 amino acids. With V trimmed by 6 bases and J by 0 bases, 17 bases remained unmatched. Germline lookup yields CDR1 MNHEY and CDR2 SMNVEV (reference sequence). CDR3 bases: TGTGCCAGCAGCGGTAGCCGGGAAGCGGGAAGGAGCTCCTACGAGCAGTACTTC. Translation: CASSGSREAGRSSYEQYF.

The chain uses TRBV4-1 and TRBJ2-3, with D maybe TRBD2 (5 bases). The CDR3 runs to 15 residues. The germline gives CDR1 MGHRA, CDR2 YSYEKL. V was trimmed by 3 bases and J by 2 bases, leaving 12 bases between them. CDR3 nucleotides: TGCGCCAGCAGCCATGCAGGAGGAATCACAGATACGCAGTATTTT. It encodes CASSHAGGITDTQYF.

V usage is TRBV18 and J usage is TRBJ1-1; 9 bases align to TRBD1. The CDR3 is 14 residues long. CDR1 is KGHSH and CDR2 is LQKENI in the germline V gene. The ends lost 5 bases at V and 1 base at J; junction bases unmatched: 2. The CDR3 here is CASSAQGANTEAFF. CDR3 DNA sequence: TGTGCCAGCTCAGCACAGGGGGCGAACACTGAAGCTTTCTTT.

The chain combines TRBV4-2 with TRBJ1-6; 9 nucleotides match TRBD1. The CDR3 contains 16 residues. Per the germline V gene, CDR1 is LGHNA and CDR2 is YNFKEQ. V gave up 2 bases and J gave up 9 bases; unmatched junction bases: 8. In DNA form, the CDR3 reads TGTGCCAGCAGCCAACCCACCGGACAGGGGACTTCACCCCTCCACTTT. It yields the protein CASSQPTGQGTSPLHF.

This chain connects TRBV24-1 to TRBJ1-1; D perhaps matches TRBD1 (6 bases). CDR3 size: 14 residues. Germline-derived CDR1 and CDR2 are KGHDR and SFDVKD. V lost 3 bases to trimming and J lost 4 bases, with 11 bases between them. The CDR3 region has the DNA TGTGCCACCAGTGATCGGGGGGGGGCCACTGAAGCTTTCTTT. Amino acids: CATSDRGGATEAFF.

This clone was seen a single time. This specimen includes other DNA sequences encoding the same CDR3. The chain links TRBV7-2 to TRBJ2-2; 11 nucleotides align to TRBD2. CDR1 is SGHTA, CDR2 FQGNSA, per germline. V lost 2 bases and J lost 6; bases outside the gene matches: 5. The CDR3 runs 16 residues. CDR3 residues: CASSLTLAGGAGELFF. The CDR3 DNA sequence: TGTGCCAGCAGCTTAACCCTAGCGGGAGGCGCCGGGGAGCTGTTTTTT.

The chain combines TRBV25-1 with TRBJ1-4; D is unclear. Germline-derived CDR1 and CDR2 are MGHDK and SYGVNS. The CDR3 extends over 13 amino acids. With 4 bases removed from V and 7 bases from J, the gap between germline ends came to 10 bases. The CDR3 sequence: CASSGKRGEKLFF. The CDR3 region has the DNA TGTGCCAGCAGTGGCAAACGGGGTGAAAAACTGTTTTTT.